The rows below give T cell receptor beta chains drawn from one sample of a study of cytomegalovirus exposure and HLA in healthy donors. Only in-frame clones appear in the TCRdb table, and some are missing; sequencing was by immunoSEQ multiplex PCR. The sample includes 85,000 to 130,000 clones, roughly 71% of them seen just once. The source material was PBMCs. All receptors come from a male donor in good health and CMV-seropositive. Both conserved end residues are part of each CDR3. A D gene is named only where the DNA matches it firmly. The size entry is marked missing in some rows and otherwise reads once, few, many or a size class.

CDR3: CASRHDRGLNEQYF
DNA: TGTGCCAGCAGGCACGACAGGGGGCTAAACGAGCAGTACTTC
length: 14
J: TRBJ2-7
V: TRBV6-5
size: NA
D: TRBD1

CDR3: CASSEIRRSDTQYF
DNA: TGTGCCAGCAGTGAGATCCGGCGGTCAGATACGCAGTATTTT
length: 14
J: TRBJ2-3
V: TRBV6-1
size: NA
D: NA

CDR3: CASSTISDSTDTQYF
DNA: TGTGCCAGCAGCACTATCTCGGATAGCACAGATACGCAGTATTTT
length: 15
J: TRBJ2-3
V: TRBV7-9
size: few
D: NA

CDR3: CASSYTSGQETQYF
DNA: TGTGCCAGCAGTTACACTAGCGGACAAGAGACCCAGTACTTC
length: 14
J: TRBJ2-5
V: TRBV6-5
size: NA
D: TRBD2

CDR3: CSALAGYEQYF
DNA: TGCAGTGCTCTAGCGGGGTACGAGCAGTACTTC
length: 11
J: TRBJ2-7
V: TRBV20-1
size: NA
D: TRBD2

CDR3: CASSQGGGTRGRTYNEQFF
DNA: TGCGCCAGCAGCCAAGGGGGGGGAACGAGGGGGAGGACTTACAATGAGCAGTTCTTC
length: 19
J: TRBJ2-1
V: TRBV4-3
size: NA
D: NA

CDR3: CASSEPAWNTEAFF
DNA: TGTGCCAGCAGTGAGCCCGCTTGGAACACTGAAGCTTTCTTT
length: 14
J: TRBJ1-1
V: TRBV28
size: NA
D: NA

CDR3: CAWSSRDSFTGELFF
DNA: TGTGCCTGGAGTTCTAGGGACAGCTTCACCGGGGAGCTGTTTTTT
length: 15
J: TRBJ2-2
V: TRBV30
size: NA
D: TRBD1

CDR3: CASSYSFPGSYGYPF
DNA: TGTGCCAGCAGTTACTCGTTTCCGGGTAGCTATGGCTACCCCTTC
length: 15
J: TRBJ1-2
V: TRBV6-5
size: NA
D: NA

CDR3: CASSRTGSGEKLFF
DNA: TGCGCCAGCAGCAGGACAGGTTCGGGTGAAAAACTGTTTTTT
length: 14
J: TRBJ1-4
V: TRBV4-3
size: NA
D: TRBD1

CDR3: CASSLTQGELLEQYF
DNA: TGCGCCAGCAGCTTGACACAGGGGGAGCTCCTGGAGCAGTACTTC
length: 15
J: TRBJ2-7
V: TRBV5-1
size: NA
D: TRBD1

CDR3: CASSLAGTSGGGYF
DNA: TGCGCCAGCAGCTTGGCCGGGACTAGCGGGGGAGGGTACTTC
length: 14
J: TRBJ2-4
V: TRBV5-1
size: NA
D: TRBD2

CDR3: CAWRGDWSIYNEQFF
DNA: TGTGCCTGGAGGGGAGACTGGTCGATCTACAATGAGCAGTTCTTC
length: 15
J: TRBJ2-1
V: TRBV30
size: NA
D: NA

CDR3: CASFTGFGPQNF
DNA: TGTGCCAGCTTCACAGGTTTTGGGCCCCAGAATTTT
length: 12
J: TRBJ1-5
V: TRBV28
size: NA
D: NA

CDR3: CAWSVYSYEQYF
DNA: TGTGCCTGGAGTGTATATTCCTACGAGCAGTACTTC
length: 12
J: TRBJ2-7
V: TRBV30
size: NA
D: NA

CDR3: CASSRGQAPGQETQYF
DNA: TGCGCCAGCAGCCGCGGACAGGCCCCTGGCCAAGAGACCCAGTACTTC
length: 16
J: TRBJ2-5
V: TRBV4-3
size: NA
D: TRBD1

CDR3: CASSLGYRGNEQFF
DNA: TGTGCCAGCAGCTTAGGATATAGAGGCAATGAGCAGTTCTTC
length: 14
J: TRBJ2-1
V: TRBV7-2
size: NA
D: NA

CDR3: CASSIDGSSMAFF
DNA: TGTGCCAGTAGTATAGACGGTAGTTCGATGGCTTTCTTT
length: 13
J: TRBJ1-1
V: TRBV19
size: NA
D: NA

CDR3: CASSSGDSYNQPQHF
DNA: TGTGCCAGCAGCTCCGGGGACAGCTATAATCAGCCCCAGCATTTT
length: 15
J: TRBJ1-5
V: TRBV7-2
size: NA
D: TRBD1

CDR3: CASSQWTGEAYNSPLHF
DNA: TGCGCCAGCAGCCAATGGACAGGGGAGGCCTATAATTCACCCCTCCACTTT
length: 17
J: TRBJ1-6
V: TRBV4-1
size: few
D: TRBD1

CDR3: CASSQALPCPEYF
DNA: TGTGCCAGCAGCCAAGCCCTTCCGTGTCCGGAGTACTTC
length: 13
J: TRBJ2-7
V: TRBV4-2
size: NA
D: NA

CDR3: CASSLGTSGRVGEQYF
DNA: TGCGCCAGCAGCTTGGGGACTAGCGGGAGAGTCGGCGAGCAGTACTTC
length: 16
J: TRBJ2-7
V: TRBV5-1
size: NA
D: TRBD2

CDR3: CASSLGLAGGRVETQYF
DNA: TGCGCCAGCAGCTTGGGGCTAGCGGGGGGGCGCGTTGAGACCCAGTACTTC
length: 17
J: TRBJ2-5
V: TRBV5-1
size: few
D: TRBD2

CDR3: CASSPGQATWGNTEAFF
DNA: TGTGCCAGCTCACCGGGACAGGCGACATGGGGGAACACTGAAGCTTTCTTT
length: 17
J: TRBJ1-1
V: TRBV18
size: NA
D: TRBD1

CDR3: CASSLRQGFYEQYF
DNA: TGTGCCAGCAGCCTCCGACAGGGGTTCTACGAGCAGTACTTC
length: 14
J: TRBJ2-7
V: TRBV27
size: NA
D: TRBD1

CDR3: CASSTTNYGYTF
DNA: TGTGCCAGCAGCACAACAAACTATGGCTACACCTTC
length: 12
J: TRBJ1-2
V: TRBV7-8
size: NA
D: NA

CDR3: CASSSQQGFLANYGYTF
DNA: TGTGCCAGCAGTTCCCAACAGGGGTTCCTAGCTAACTATGGCTACACCTTC
length: 17
J: TRBJ1-2
V: TRBV28
size: NA
D: TRBD1

CDR3: CASSLPSGNNEQFF
DNA: TGCGCCAGCAGCTTGCCTAGCGGGAACAATGAGCAGTTCTTC
length: 14
J: TRBJ2-1
V: TRBV5-1
size: NA
D: TRBD2

CDR3: CASSEARGNQPQHF
DNA: TGTGCCAGCAGTGAAGCGAGAGGGAATCAGCCCCAGCATTTT
length: 14
J: TRBJ1-5
V: TRBV2
size: NA
D: NA

CDR3: CASSSYRGRIEKLFF
DNA: TGTGCCAGCAGCTCGTACAGGGGGCGTATTGAAAAACTGTTTTTT
length: 15
J: TRBJ1-4
V: TRBV11-2
size: NA
D: TRBD1

CDR3: CASSPRRGETQYF
DNA: TGTGCCAGCTCACCAAGGCGGGGAGAGACCCAGTACTTC
length: 13
J: TRBJ2-5
V: TRBV18
size: NA
D: NA

CDR3: CSVRGVKNTEAFF
DNA: TGCAGCGTTCGCGGGGTGAAGAACACTGAAGCTTTCTTT
length: 13
J: TRBJ1-1
V: TRBV29-1
size: once
D: NA